These T cell receptor beta chains were read from a single sample in a study of CD8 T cells in ankylosing spondylitis. TCRdb processed the 5' RACE reads anew with MiXCR; each CDR3 protein has one entry. The table includes approximately 220,000 distinct CDR3 sequences, roughly 25% detected once. The sample consisted of blood, either unsorted or a sorted T cell fraction (not recorded which). These receptors were collected from a male donor with ankylosing spondylitis or in good health (not recorded which). CDR3s include the opening cysteine and the closing phenylalanine or tryptophan. The order of the fields is J gene, V gene, clone size, D gene, CDR3 DNA, CDR3 protein. D genes are given only for firm matches. Rows may omit the clone size; those that give it use once, few, many or a size class.

j_gene: TRBJ2-3; v_gene: TRBV20-1; abundance: .; d_gene: .; CDR3nt: TGCAGTGCTAGTTATAGCGGAGTACTGAATACGCAGTATTTT; CDR3aa: CSASYSGVLNTQYF
j_gene: TRBJ2-3; v_gene: TRBV5-1; abundance: many; d_gene: .; CDR3nt: TGCGCCAGCAGCTACGGCGGGGGCACAGATACGCAGTATTTT; CDR3aa: CASSYGGGTDTQYF
j_gene: TRBJ1-2; v_gene: TRBV15; abundance: many; d_gene: .; CDR3nt: TGTGCCACCAGCAGAGATATCACAGGGATTCTGACCTTC; CDR3aa: CATSRDITGILTF
j_gene: TRBJ2-2; v_gene: TRBV20-1; abundance: few; d_gene: .; CDR3nt: TGCAGTGCTAGAGACCGCAGGAAGAACACCGGGGAGCTGTTTTTT; CDR3aa: CSARDRRKNTGELFF
j_gene: TRBJ2-5; v_gene: TRBV5-5; abundance: many; d_gene: .; CDR3nt: TGTGCCAGCAGCCCCCCGGCTTCCAGGGTGGAGACCCAGTACTTC; CDR3aa: CASSPPASRVETQYF
j_gene: TRBJ1-5; v_gene: TRBV6-1; abundance: few; d_gene: .; CDR3nt: TGTGCCAGCAGACCCTCTAGGGATAGCAATCAGCCCCAGCATTTT; CDR3aa: CASRPSRDSNQPQHF
j_gene: TRBJ2-1; v_gene: TRBV5-1; abundance: .; d_gene: TRBD1; CDR3nt: TGCGCCAGCAGCTACCGGGACAGGGTCCATGAGCAGTTCTTC; CDR3aa: CASSYRDRVHEQFF
j_gene: TRBJ2-5; v_gene: TRBV3-1; abundance: many; d_gene: TRBD2; CDR3nt: TGTGCCAGCAGCCGGACTAGCACGGAGACCCAGTACTTC; CDR3aa: CASSRTSTETQYF
j_gene: TRBJ1-5; v_gene: TRBV5-5; abundance: many; d_gene: .; CDR3nt: TGTGCCAGCAGCTTGTTGTCCCAGAATAGCAATCAGCCCCAGCATTTT; CDR3aa: CASSLLSQNSNQPQHF
j_gene: TRBJ2-1; v_gene: TRBV7-7; abundance: many; d_gene: TRBD1; CDR3nt: TGTGCTAGCAGCCCGACAGGGACCCACAATGAGCAGTTCTTC; CDR3aa: CASSPTGTHNEQFF
j_gene: TRBJ2-7; v_gene: TRBV29-1; abundance: many; d_gene: TRBD2; CDR3nt: TGCAGCGTTGAAGATCTTTCGGGGGGGGGAATCTACGAGCAGTACTTC; CDR3aa: CSVEDLSGGGIYEQYF
j_gene: TRBJ2-5; v_gene: TRBV15; abundance: many; d_gene: .; CDR3nt: TGTGCCACCAGCAGAGCTCAGCAGGGGCAAGAGACCCAGTACTTC; CDR3aa: CATSRAQQGQETQYF
j_gene: TRBJ2-5; v_gene: TRBV12-3/TRBV12-4; abundance: .; d_gene: .; CDR3nt: TGTGCCAGCAGTGAGGACCTTCGGGAGACCCAGTACTTC; CDR3aa: CASSEDLRETQYF
j_gene: TRBJ1-5; v_gene: TRBV20-1; abundance: many; d_gene: .; CDR3nt: TGCAGTGCTAGACCTTCCAATCAGCCCCAGCATTTT; CDR3aa: CSARPSNQPQHF
j_gene: TRBJ2-1; v_gene: TRBV2; abundance: .; d_gene: .; CDR3nt: TGTGCCAGCAGTACTCTCGGCAGGATCAATGAGCAGTTCTTC; CDR3aa: CASSTLGRINEQFF
j_gene: TRBJ2-7; v_gene: TRBV5-6; abundance: .; d_gene: .; CDR3nt: TGTGCCAGCAGGGCTAGCGCGTTAAGGGGCCACGAGCAGTACTTC; CDR3aa: CASRASALRGHEQYF
j_gene: TRBJ2-7; v_gene: TRBV7-9; abundance: few; d_gene: TRBD1; CDR3nt: TGTGCCAGCAGCTCCGGGACAGGGGACTACGAGCAGTACTTC; CDR3aa: CASSSGTGDYEQYF
j_gene: TRBJ2-7; v_gene: TRBV6-2/TRBV6-3; abundance: many; d_gene: .; CDR3nt: TGTGCCAGCAGTTCCACAGGCTTCTCCTACGAGCAGTACTTC; CDR3aa: CASSSTGFSYEQYF